Listed below are T cell receptor beta chains from one sample, sequenced in a study of beta chain features in type 1 diabetes. Some clones are missing from TCRdb's copy, which holds only in-frame ones; the method was immunoSEQ multiplex PCR. The table includes approximately 400,000 clones, over 13% detected once. Sequencing was performed on naive CD4+ T cells from blood. The receptor source for this set is a woman under 30 in good health. Each CDR3 is given with its conserved first and last residue. A D gene is named only where the DNA matches it firmly. Clone sizes are given selectively: once, few, many, or a class where the clone is expanded.

J: TRBJ1-2; V: TRBV18; D: -; size: few; DNA: TGTGCCAGCTCACCACCGTTGAGGCGGCAGAACACCTTC; CDR3: CASSPPLRRQNTF
J: TRBJ1-2; V: TRBV1; D: -; size: -; DNA: TGCACCAGCAGCCAACGCGGGGGGGAAGGCTACACCTTC; CDR3: CTSSQRGGEGYTF
J: TRBJ1-2; V: TRBV14; D: -; size: few; DNA: TGTGCCAGCAGCCAAGATATACGGGGAGGAGGCTATGGCTACACCTTC; CDR3: CASSQDIRGGGYGYTF
J: TRBJ1-5; V: TRBV28; D: TRBD1; size: -; DNA: TGTGCCAGCAGCCGTAAACAGGGGACTCAGCCCCAGCATTTT; CDR3: CASSRKQGTQPQHF
J: TRBJ1-2; V: TRBV4-2; D: TRBD1; size: few; DNA: TGTGCCAGCAGCCAAGACGGGACAGGCTATGGCTACACCTTC; CDR3: CASSQDGTGYGYTF
J: TRBJ2-7; V: TRBV29-1; D: TRBD2; size: -; DNA: TGCAGCGTTGTGGTTAGCGGGAGAGCAAGACCCTACGAGCAGTACTTC; CDR3: CSVVVSGRARPYEQYF
J: TRBJ1-5; V: TRBV4-1; D: -; size: -; DNA: TGCGCCAGCAGCCAAGACCGCACAGGGTTGGGTCAGCCCCAGCATTTT; CDR3: CASSQDRTGLGQPQHF
J: TRBJ1-5; V: TRBV19; D: -; size: few; DNA: TGTGCCAGTAGTAATCTCCAGGGAAACAATCAGCCCCAGCATTTT; CDR3: CASSNLQGNNQPQHF
J: TRBJ1-4; V: TRBV9; D: -; size: -; DNA: TGTGCCAGCCAACCGGGACAAAATGAAAAACTGTTTTTT; CDR3: CASQPGQNEKLFF
J: TRBJ1-4; V: TRBV14; D: -; size: -; DNA: TGTGCCAGCAGCCCGATTGGGTCGGGTGAAAAACTGTTTTTT; CDR3: CASSPIGSGEKLFF
J: TRBJ2-6; V: TRBV18; D: TRBD1; size: -; DNA: TGTGCCAGCTCCCCGAGAGAGGGGGCGCTCTCTGGGGCCAACGTCCTGACTTTC; CDR3: CASSPREGALSGANVLTF
J: TRBJ2-1; V: TRBV7-2; D: TRBD1; size: -; DNA: TGTGCCAGCAGTCCCGGACAGGGAGACACTGAGCAGTTCTTC; CDR3: CASSPGQGDTEQFF
J: TRBJ2-7; V: TRBV13; D: TRBD1; size: few; DNA: TGTGCCAGCAGCCCGGGGACAGGGTCCTACGAGCAGTACTTC; CDR3: CASSPGTGSYEQYF
J: TRBJ1-1; V: TRBV5-1; D: TRBD1; size: -; DNA: TGCGCCAGCAGCCGGACAGGGGGCTCGGGAAGGTTAAACACTGAAGCTTTCTTT; CDR3: CASSRTGGSGRLNTEAFF
J: TRBJ1-5; V: TRBV7-2; D: -; size: -; DNA: TGTGCCAGCAGCTTGTGGACAGTAAATCAGCCCCAGCATTTT; CDR3: CASSLWTVNQPQHF
J: TRBJ2-7; V: TRBV29-1; D: TRBD2; size: few; DNA: TGCAGCGTTGAAGATTCTTCGCGGACTAGCGGGACATCTATCCTCTACGAGCAGTACTTC; CDR3: CSVEDSSRTSGTSILYEQYF
J: TRBJ2-1; V: TRBV28; D: TRBD2; size: -; DNA: TGTGCCATTTTACTAGCGGGAGATTCAAGGAACAATGAGCAGTTCTTC; CDR3: CAILLAGDSRNNEQFF
J: TRBJ2-1; V: TRBV7-9; D: -; size: few; DNA: TGTGCCAGCAGCTTAGATGGAGCGAACTACAATGAGCAGTTCTTC; CDR3: CASSLDGANYNEQFF
J: TRBJ2-5; V: TRBV27; D: TRBD2; size: few; DNA: TGTGCCAGCAGGCGACTAGCGGGAGGGCCGGAGGAGACCCAGTACTTC; CDR3: CASRRLAGGPEETQYF
J: TRBJ1-1; V: TRBV19; D: -; size: few; DNA: TGTGCCAGTAGTGACAGGTATAAGAACACTGAAGCTTTCTTT; CDR3: CASSDRYKNTEAFF
J: TRBJ2-1; V: TRBV28; D: TRBD2; size: few; DNA: TGTGCCAGCAGTTTTTTGGCGGGAGAGGTTAATGAGCAGTTCTTC; CDR3: CASSFLAGEVNEQFF
J: TRBJ2-4; V: TRBV25-1; D: TRBD1; size: few; DNA: TGTGCCAGCAGTGAAGCAGACAGGGGCAATCAGTACTTC; CDR3: CASSEADRGNQYF
J: TRBJ2-2; V: TRBV5-4; D: TRBD1; size: few; DNA: TGTGCCAGCAGCTTGGCCAGGGGGCAGCACACCGGGGAGCTGTTTTTT; CDR3: CASSLARGQHTGELFF
J: TRBJ1-2; V: TRBV7-9; D: -; size: few; DNA: TGTGCCAGCAGCTTATCGCAGGGTCCTGGCTACACCTTC; CDR3: CASSLSQGPGYTF
J: TRBJ2-7; V: TRBV30; D: -; size: -; DNA: TGTGCCTGGTTTTCGACAGGCCATACTTCCTACGAGCAGTACTTC; CDR3: CAWFSTGHTSYEQYF
J: TRBJ1-5; V: TRBV30; D: -; size: few; DNA: TGTGCCTGGAATGCCAAACATCGGGGAAGCAATCAGCCCCAGCATTTT; CDR3: CAWNAKHRGSNQPQHF
J: TRBJ2-6; V: TRBV27; D: -; size: once; DNA: TGTGCCAGCAGGGCCTTCTCTGGGGCCAACGTCCTGACTTTC; CDR3: CASRAFSGANVLTF
J: TRBJ2-6; V: TRBV15; D: TRBD1; size: few; DNA: TGTGCCACCAGCAGACTACCGGGACAGGGGGACTCTGGGGCCAACGTCCTGACTTTC; CDR3: CATSRLPGQGDSGANVLTF
J: TRBJ2-3; V: TRBV29-1; D: TRBD1; size: -; DNA: TGCAGCGTGCAGACAGGGTCAGATACGCAGTATTTT; CDR3: CSVQTGSDTQYF
J: TRBJ2-2; V: TRBV28; D: TRBD1; size: -; DNA: TGTGCCAGCGGGGGGGGGACAGGGAAACGGACCGGGGAGCTGTTTTTT; CDR3: CASGGGTGKRTGELFF
J: TRBJ2-1; V: TRBV9; D: -; size: few; DNA: TGTGCCAGCAGCACCGTTTCGGGAAGGGAGCAGTTCTTC; CDR3: CASSTVSGREQFF
J: TRBJ2-1; V: TRBV30; D: -; size: -; DNA: TGTGCCTGGAGTAGACTAGAGGATGAGCAGTTCTTC; CDR3: CAWSRLEDEQFF
J: TRBJ2-2; V: TRBV29-1; D: TRBD1; size: few; DNA: TGCAGCGTTGGGGACAGCTATTCGAACACCGGGGAGCTGTTTTTT; CDR3: CSVGDSYSNTGELFF
J: TRBJ2-1; V: TRBV9; D: TRBD2; size: few; DNA: TGTGCCAGCAGCGTAGCGGGAGGGTCCTACAATGAGCAGTTCTTC; CDR3: CASSVAGGSYNEQFF
J: TRBJ1-4; V: TRBV30; D: -; size: -; DNA: TGTGCCTGGAAGGAAGGTGCTAGGGGTGAAAAACTGTTTTTT; CDR3: CAWKEGARGEKLFF
J: TRBJ2-5; V: TRBV6-6; D: -; size: few; DNA: TGTGCCAGCAGTTACGGGCGACCCGAAGAGACCCAGTACTTC; CDR3: CASSYGRPEETQYF
J: TRBJ2-3; V: TRBV9; D: TRBD2; size: -; DNA: TGTGCCAGCAGCGTAGTCATAGGACTAGCGGGAGGAGATACGCAGTATTTT; CDR3: CASSVVIGLAGGDTQYF
J: TRBJ2-5; V: TRBV11-2; D: -; size: few; DNA: TGTGCCAGCACCCTCCAAGAGACCCAGTACTTC; CDR3: CASTLQETQYF
J: TRBJ2-1; V: TRBV7-3; D: TRBD2; size: few; DNA: TGTGCCAGCAGCTTAAGTAGCGGGAGCCCCAATGAGCAGTTCTTC; CDR3: CASSLSSGSPNEQFF
J: TRBJ1-1; V: TRBV7-3; D: -; size: -; DNA: TGTGCCAGCAGCCGCGGAGTGAACACTGAAGCTTTCTTT; CDR3: CASSRGVNTEAFF
J: TRBJ2-3; V: TRBV4-3; D: -; size: few; DNA: TGCGCCAGCAGCCAAGAGACTAAATTGAGGGCAGATACGCAGTATTTT; CDR3: CASSQETKLRADTQYF
J: TRBJ2-1; V: TRBV29-1; D: TRBD1; size: -; DNA: TGCAGCGCTGGACAGGGGGGTAATGAGCAGTTCTTC; CDR3: CSAGQGGNEQFF
J: TRBJ2-1; V: TRBV29-1; D: TRBD2; size: -; DNA: TGCAGCGTTGAAGATCGCTGGTCGGGGGGTGGGAATGGGTTCTTC; CDR3: CSVEDRWSGGGNGFF
J: TRBJ2-5; V: TRBV7-9; D: -; size: few; DNA: TGTGCCAGCAGCTCGGAGACCCAGTACTTC; CDR3: CASSSETQYF
J: TRBJ2-7; V: TRBV29-1; D: TRBD1; size: -; DNA: TGCAGCGTTCGCCGTTGGACAGGGTTGTTAGTTGAGCAGTACTTC; CDR3: CSVRRWTGLLVEQYF
J: TRBJ1-5; V: TRBV6-5; D: TRBD1; size: -; DNA: TGTGCCAGCAGCCGGACAGGGCGGCAGCCCCAGCATTTT; CDR3: CASSRTGRQPQHF
J: TRBJ2-7; V: TRBV7-9; D: -; size: few; DNA: TGTGCCAGCACTAGCGTCTACGAGCAGTACTTC; CDR3: CASTSVYEQYF
J: TRBJ2-7; V: TRBV7-9; D: TRBD1; size: -; DNA: TGTGCCAGCAGTGAGCAGGGGGCTCCATCCTACGAGCAGTACTTC; CDR3: CASSEQGAPSYEQYF
J: TRBJ2-1; V: TRBV5-1; D: TRBD1; size: -; DNA: TGCGCCAGCAGCTTAGGGGGCGGTGAGCAGTTCTTC; CDR3: CASSLGGGEQFF
J: TRBJ2-1; V: TRBV18; D: -; size: -; DNA: TGTGCCAGCTCACCACGGGTTGGGCCCACCTACAATGAGCAGTTCTTC; CDR3: CASSPRVGPTYNEQFF
J: TRBJ2-6; V: TRBV5-6; D: -; size: few; DNA: TGTGCCAGCAGCTTGGCGGAGGACTTGTTTGGGGCCAACGTCCTGACTTTC; CDR3: CASSLAEDLFGANVLTF
J: TRBJ2-5; V: TRBV28; D: -; size: -; DNA: TGTGCCAGCAGCAAACCAGGGACCCAGTACTTC; CDR3: CASSKPGTQYF
J: TRBJ1-1; V: TRBV6-6; D: TRBD1; size: few; DNA: TGTGCCAGCAGTCCAGACAGGGGAAACACTGAAGCTTTCTTT; CDR3: CASSPDRGNTEAFF
J: TRBJ2-5; V: TRBV2; D: -; size: few; DNA: TGTGCCAGCATGCGGGATCCCCAAGAGACCCAGTACTTC; CDR3: CASMRDPQETQYF
J: TRBJ2-1; V: TRBV5-1; D: -; size: -; DNA: TGCGCCAGCAGCTTGGCCCAGGGAAATGAGCAGTTCTTC; CDR3: CASSLAQGNEQFF
J: TRBJ2-1; V: TRBV4-1; D: TRBD2; size: -; DNA: TGCGCCAGCAGCCAAGATCCCGGGACTAGCGGGATTGATGAGCAGTTCTTC; CDR3: CASSQDPGTSGIDEQFF
J: TRBJ2-7; V: TRBV2; D: -; size: -; DNA: TGTGCCAGCACCCTTGAATTCGGGCAGTACTTC; CDR3: CASTLEFGQYF
J: TRBJ2-1; V: TRBV19; D: TRBD1; size: few; DNA: TGTGCCAGTAGTATAGTCGGACAGGGGAACAATGAGCAGTTCTTC; CDR3: CASSIVGQGNNEQFF
J: TRBJ2-7; V: TRBV28; D: TRBD2; size: few; DNA: TGTGCCAGCACCGCGGGGGGGGCGATGACCTACGAGCAGTACTTC; CDR3: CASTAGGAMTYEQYF